This T cell receptor beta chain was recovered during a study of sequential checkpoint blockade in melanoma. Study summary: Randomization was 1:1 between first-line nivolumab→ipilimumab and ipilimumab→nivolumab. Maintenance nivolumab came after either treatment sequence. 75 to 95 pretreatment tumor DNA samples were TCRβ immunosequenced.

Trimming took 0 bases from V and 4 from J, leaving 13 bases between them. This CDR3 spans 15 amino acids. The germline V gene has CDR1 MNHGY and CDR2 SAAAGT. This clone was picked up a small number of times. Treatment indicated: randomized to nivolumab then ipilimumab (arm A) or the reverse (arm B). None of the patients previously received DNA-damaging chemotherapy. The data were produced by immunoSEQ multiplex PCR, yet TCRdb's version contains in-frame clones alone and is incomplete. In the table there are a few thousand clones, 20% to 25% of which are singletons. The TCR sequence derives from a human donor with melanoma. The sequenced sample was tumor tissue (inferred from file names), obtained from a patient given nivolumab and ipilimumab in sequence. This rearrangement joins TRBV6-8 to TRBJ2-7, with a tentative D call TRBD1 (7 bases). The CDR3 spells CASSYSTQGRYEQYF. The CDR3 DNA sequence: TGTGCCAGCAGTTACTCGACACAGGGGAGGTACGAGCAGTACTTC.